This is a list of T cell receptor beta chains from one sample in a study of T-cell reconstitution after alpha-beta-depleted transplantation in children. MiXCR, run by TCRdb on the PCR reads, gives a single entry per CDR3 protein. The profile shows about 980,000 distinct CDR3 sequences, roughly 29% of them singletons. The input for sequencing was PBMCs, mostly from graft donor cells, taken 360 days after TCRalphabeta/CD19-depleted stem cell transplant. These receptors were taken from a boy under two years old who had a stem cell transplant for SCID, so the T cells may come from the graft donor. Both conserved end residues are part of each CDR3. Fields, in order: V gene, J gene, CDR3 protein.

TRBV5-1	TRBJ2-5	CASSSDLGQQETQYF
TRBV12-3/TRBV12-4	TRBJ2-1	CASTPGGKVYNEQFF
TRBV19	TRBJ2-7	CASSPRQVRYEQYF
TRBV18	TRBJ2-7	CASSGQYEQYF
TRBV2	TRBJ2-7	CATLDDMGLNYEQYF
TRBV5-1	TRBJ1-2	CASSLVAVSNYGYTF
TRBV7-9	TRBJ2-5	CASSLPFDPQETQYF
TRBV10-3	TRBJ1-1	CAISTREAGTSGTEAFF
TRBV4-1	TRBJ1-6	CASSQERMGTGNSPLHF
TRBV4-2	TRBJ2-5	CASSQGTSRKGETQYF
TRBV5-5	TRBJ2-3	CASTRAGGTDTQYF
TRBV7-2	TRBJ2-7	CASSHRTYEQYF
TRBV7-9	TRBJ2-4	CASSFGGGNIQYF
TRBV28	TRBJ2-3	CASRLNTDTQYF
TRBV15	TRBJ2-2	CATSSPGTGTTGELFF
TRBV12-3/TRBV12-4	TRBJ1-2	CASSRDRGQGGYTF
TRBV5-1	TRBJ2-1	CASSRWVPGARGNEQFF